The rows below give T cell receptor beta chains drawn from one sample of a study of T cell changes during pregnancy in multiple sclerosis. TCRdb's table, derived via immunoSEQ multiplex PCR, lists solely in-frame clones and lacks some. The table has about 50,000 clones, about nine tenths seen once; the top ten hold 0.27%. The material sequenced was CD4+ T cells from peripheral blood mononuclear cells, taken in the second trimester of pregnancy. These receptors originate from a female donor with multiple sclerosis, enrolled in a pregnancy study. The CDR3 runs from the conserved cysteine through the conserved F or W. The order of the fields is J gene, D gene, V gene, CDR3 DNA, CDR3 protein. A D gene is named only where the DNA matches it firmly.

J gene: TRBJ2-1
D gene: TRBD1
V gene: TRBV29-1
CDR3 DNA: TGCAGCGTTGAACAGGGGGTAGGGAATGAGCAGTTCTTC
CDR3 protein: CSVEQGVGNEQFF

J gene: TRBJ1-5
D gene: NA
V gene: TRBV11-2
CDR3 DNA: TGTGCCAGCAGCACATCTTCATACCAGCCCCAGCATTTT
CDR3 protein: CASSTSSYQPQHF

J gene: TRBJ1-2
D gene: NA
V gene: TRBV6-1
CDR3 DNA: TGTGCCAGCAGTGAGTCAACATCTAGAGGCTACACCTTC
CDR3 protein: CASSESTSRGYTF

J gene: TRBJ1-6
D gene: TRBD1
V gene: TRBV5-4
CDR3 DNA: TGTGCCAGCAGCTTGGGACAGGGGCAGAATTCACCCCTCCACTTT
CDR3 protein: CASSLGQGQNSPLHF

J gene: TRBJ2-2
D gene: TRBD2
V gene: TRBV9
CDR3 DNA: TGTGCCAGCAGCGTAGGAACGGGGCCAAGCGGGGGGGTGGCCGGGGAGCTGTTTTTT
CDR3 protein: CASSVGTGPSGGVAGELFF

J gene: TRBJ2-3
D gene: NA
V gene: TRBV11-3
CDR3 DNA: TGTGCCAGCAGCTTAGAGGCCACCCGCACAGATACGCAGTATTTT
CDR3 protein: CASSLEATRTDTQYF

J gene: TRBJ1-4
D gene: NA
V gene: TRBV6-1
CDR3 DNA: TGTGCCAGCATGCGTCAATATACGTATAATGAAAAACTGTTTTTT
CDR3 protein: CASMRQYTYNEKLFF

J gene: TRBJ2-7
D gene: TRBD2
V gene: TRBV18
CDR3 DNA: TGTGCCAGCTCAACAAGCGGGAGCACTCCCTACGAGCAGTACTTC
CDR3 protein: CASSTSGSTPYEQYF

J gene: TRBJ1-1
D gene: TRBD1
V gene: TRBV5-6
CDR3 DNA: TGTGCCAGCAGCTTGGGACCAGGGGGCTTCATGGGAGCTTTCTTT
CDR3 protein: CASSLGPGGFMGAFF

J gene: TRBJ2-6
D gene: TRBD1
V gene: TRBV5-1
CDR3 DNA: TGCGCCAGCAGCAGGGCGACAGGGACAGGGGCCAACGTCCTGACTTTC
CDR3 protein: CASSRATGTGANVLTF